These 14 T cell receptor beta chains share one sample of origin, sequenced in a study of blood T cell repertoires in COVID-19. Repertoires were generated with immunoSEQ multiplex PCR, while TCRdb's copy carries only in-frame clones and drops some. The sample includes roughly 99,000 clones, just over 85% of them seen just once. The source material was peripheral blood. These receptors all stem from a man aged 50 to 60 with COVID-19, enrolled during active disease.

The chain carries TRBV2 and TRBJ2-5; D is undetermined. Germline-derived CDR1 and CDR2 are SNHLY and FYNNEI. The CDR3 runs 12 residues. Trimming cost V 8 bases and J 0 bases, with 7 bases left between them. The CDR3 coding sequence is TGTGCCAGCCGGCGGTACCAAGAGACCCAGTACTTC. Amino acids: CASRRYQETQYF. The full variable domain, with the rest looked up from reference TRBV2 and TRBJ2-5, is EPEVTQTPSHQVTQMGQEVILRCVPISNHLYFYWYRQILGQKVEFLVSFYNNEISEKSEIFDDQFSVERPDGSNFTLKIRSTKLEDSAMYFCASRRYQETQYFGPGTRLLVL.

The J gene is TRBJ2-1, the V gene TRBV4-1, with 7 bases identical to TRBD1. J gave up 7 bases and V 1 base, and 4 bases lay outside the gene matches. The CDR3 consists of 14 residues. Germline values: CDR1 MGHRA, CDR2 YSYEKL. Written as DNA, the CDR3 is TGCGCCAGCAGCCAAGGACAGGGAAGGAATGAGCAGTTCTTC. Protein sequence: CASSQGQGRNEQFF.

J is TRBJ1-3 and V is TRBV5-1; TRBD1 is a possible D gene (5 bases). Germline V lookup: CDR1 SGHRS, CDR2 YFSETQ. Trimming took off 5 bases at V and 7 bases at J, with 7 bases between the two ends. The CDR3 is 11 residues long. The DNA of the CDR3 is TGCGCCAGCAGAACAGGCAACACCATATATTTT. Translation: CASRTGNTIYF.

The chain has TRBV29-1 and TRBJ2-3; 12 bases are shared with TRBD2. The ends lost 1 base at V and 8 bases at J; junction bases unmatched: 7. There are 15 residues in the CDR3. CDR1 and CDR2 from the germline V gene are SQVTM and ANQGSEA. In DNA, the CDR3 is TGCAGCGTTGAAGGGACTAGCGGGGCCTTGGGTACGCAGTATTTT. This gives the protein CSVEGTSGALGTQYF.

This clone was detected only once. V and J are TRBV5-4 and TRBJ1-4; unclear D gene. Trimming shortened V by 2 bases and J by 8 bases, and 10 bases separated the two germline ends. The germline gives CDR1 SGHNT, CDR2 YYREEE (reference sequence). The CDR3 contains 13 residues. This chain's CDR3 is CASSFKLGEKLFF. CDR3 DNA: TGTGCCAGCAGCTTTAAACTGGGCGAAAAACTGTTTTTT.

The V call is TRBV5-1, the J call TRBJ1-2; TRBD1 agrees at 12 bases. CDR3 size: 18 residues. The germline V gene has CDR1 SGHRS and CDR2 YFSETQ. V trimming: 4 bases; J trimming: 8 bases; junction bases outside the gene matches: 18. This CDR3 reads CASSLVSGTGGSLGGYTF. The CDR3 DNA sequence: TGCGCCAGCAGCCTAGTTTCCGGGACAGGGGGCTCCTTGGGCGGCTACACCTTC.

The chain couples TRBV6-5 to TRBJ2-7, with 10 bases fitting TRBD1. V dropped 4 bases and J dropped 4; count of bases not matched to a gene: 10. The CDR3 has 16 residues. CDR1 MNHEY and CDR2 SVGAGI come from the germline V gene. This CDR3 reads CASSFAPGQGYYEQYF. CDR3 nucleotides: TGTGCCAGCAGTTTCGCCCCGGGACAGGGGTATTACGAGCAGTACTTC.

The V call is TRBV2, the J call TRBJ1-5; D not resolved. The germline V and J ends were trimmed by 4 bases and 4 bases, with 8 bases remaining between them. This CDR3 is built from 13 residues. Germline CDR1 is SNHLY and CDR2 is FYNNEI. DNA for the CDR3: TGTGCCAGCAGTGGATCCAGAAATCAGCCCCAGCATTTT. Its protein product is CASSGSRNQPQHF.

This clone has a handful of counts. This chain links TRBV5-1 with TRBJ1-4; TRBD1 might be the D (5 bases). Germline V lookup: CDR1 SGHRS, CDR2 YFSETQ. The CDR3 has 15 residues. Trimming pared 1 base from V and 2 bases from J, leaving 9 bases between. The CDR3 protein is CASSLSRATNEKLFF. The CDR3, as DNA: TGCGCCAGCAGCTTGAGCAGGGCGACTAATGAAAAACTGTTTTTT. Looking up the rest from reference TRBV5-1 and TRBJ1-4 gives the full variable domain: KAGVTQTPRYLIKTRGQQVTLSCSPISGHRSVSWYQQTPGQGLQFLFEYFSETQRNKGNFPGRFSGRQFSNSRSEMNVSTLELGDSALYLCASSLSRATNEKLFFGSGTQLSVL.

J is TRBJ2-3 and V is TRBV19; perhaps TRBD1 as D (5 bases). The CDR3 contains 16 residues. The germline gives CDR1 LNHDA, CDR2 SQIVND (reference sequence). V was clipped by 4 bases and J by 0 bases, with 14 bases between them. The CDR3 loop is CASSRQAGISTDTQYF. CDR3 nucleotides: TGTGCCAGTAGTAGACAAGCAGGGATAAGCACAGATACGCAGTATTTT.

The V and J genes are TRBV9 and TRBJ1-2, with no clear D. Trimming took 2 bases from V and 5 from J, leaving 31 bases between them. Germline V gene lookup returns CDR1 SGDLS and CDR2 YYNGEE. The CDR3 extends over 20 amino acids. CDR3 DNA sequence: TGTGCCAGCAGCGTGAAACTAACCGGGTCACAACCGTATTGGCGTTATGGCTACACCTTC. Translation gives CASSVKLTGSQPYWRYGYTF.

The V call is TRBV7-9, the J call TRBJ1-5, with D possibly being TRBD1 (6 bases). The V and J ends lost 2 bases and 4 bases respectively, with 12 bases between them. CDR3 size: 15 residues. Germline CDR1 is SEHNR and CDR2 is FQNEAQ (reference sequence). CDR3 amino acids: CASSLTGQGNQPQHF. The DNA of the CDR3 is TGTGCCAGCAGCTTAACAGGCCAGGGGAATCAGCCCCAGCATTTT.

The chain combines TRBV6-5 with TRBJ1-3; maybe TRBD1 (6 bases). The V end lost 6 bases, the J end lost 0 bases, and 12 bases lay between the germline ends. Germline V CDR1 and CDR2: MNHEY, SVGAGI. The CDR3 covers 15 residues. The CDR3 bases are TGTGCCAGCAGCACACAGGGTAACTCTGGAAACACCATATATTTT. The encoded protein is CASSTQGNSGNTIYF.

The chain is built from TRBV5-1 and TRBJ2-7, with a weak D call TRBD1 (5 bases). Germline CDR1 is SGHRS and CDR2 is YFSETQ. V gave up 2 bases and J gave up 2 bases, with 8 bases separating them. The CDR3 has 13 residues. The CDR3 nucleotides read TGCGCCAGCAGCTTCGACAGTGCCTACGAGCAGTACTTC. This encodes CASSFDSAYEQYF.